Following are 5 T cell receptor beta chains from one sample sequenced in a study of PD-1 blockade in classical Hodgkin lymphoma. The data were produced by immunoSEQ multiplex PCR, yet TCRdb's version contains in-frame clones alone and is incomplete. The sample lists 50,000 or so clones; 90% were seen once. Specified time point: cycle 4 day 1 (C4D1), after about 6 weeks of nivolumab. All trial patients relapsed after autologous stem cell transplantation. The sample consisted of peripheral blood mononuclear cells (PBMCs), taken before the fourth cycle of nivolumab. The receptor set was obtained from a human donor with classical Hodgkin lymphoma.

The chain recombines TRBV7-9 with TRBJ1-2, with 10 nucleotides matching TRBD1. The trim removed 5 bases at V and 7 bases at J, leaving 10 bases unmatched. Germline assignment: CDR1 SEHNR and CDR2 FQNEAQ (reference sequence). The CDR3 contains 15 residues. The CDR3 coding sequence is TGTGCCAGCAGCCCGGCGACAGGGGGCGGTCCTGGCTACACCTTC. This sequence encodes CASSPATGGGPGYTF.

The V gene is TRBV7-8, the J gene TRBJ2-7; 9 nucleotides match TRBD2. Trimming at V came to 1 base and at J to 2 bases, leaving 9 bases not matched to a gene. Germline CDR1 and CDR2: SGHVS and FQNEAQ. The CDR3 covers 17 residues. The CDR3 bases are TGTGCCAGCAGCTTAGAGATTCCACTAGCGGGTACCTACGAGCAGTACTTC. Protein product: CASSLEIPLAGTYEQYF.

This chain joins TRBV7-3 and TRBJ2-2; 7 nucleotides agree with TRBD2. Germline loops: CDR1 SGHTA, CDR2 FQGTGA. This CDR3 comprises 17 residues. J gave up 6 bases and V 3 bases, and 13 bases lay outside the gene matches. CDR3 region: CASSLGVRGGSAGELFF. DNA for the CDR3: TGTGCCAGCAGCTTGGGGGTCCGCGGCGGGAGTGCCGGGGAGCTGTTTTTT.

The chain joins TRBV7-3 to TRBJ2-6, with D possibly being TRBD1 or TRBD2 (5 bases each). CDR3 length: 16 amino acids. Germline-derived CDR1 and CDR2 are SGHTA and FQGTGA. V was shortened by 5 bases and J by 4 bases, with 15 bases between the two germline ends. DNA for the CDR3: TGTGCCAGCAGCCCGACCCGGGGCGCCGGGGCCAACGTCCTGACTTTC. Translated, it gives CASSPTRGAGANVLTF.

This clone was picked up one time. V and J are TRBV2 and TRBJ2-5, with 9 bases lining up with TRBD2. Germline CDR1 SNHLY, CDR2 FYNNEI. The J segment lost 5 bases and the V segment lost 3 bases, leaving 7 bases of the junction unmatched. This CDR3 has 15 amino acids. The chain's CDR3 is CASSDVVAGAETQYF. The CDR3 coding sequence is TGTGCCAGCAGTGACGTGGTAGCGGGAGCGGAGACCCAGTACTTC.